This record concerns one T cell receptor beta chain sequence. This sample is part of a study of early T cells in non-severe SARS-CoV-2 infection. Each CDR3 protein is one row after TCRdb ran MiXCR on the 5' RACE reads. The table shows some 49,000 distinct CDR3 sequences, with roughly 10% occurring only once. The V gene's germline CDR1 is SQVTM and CDR2 ANQGSEA. CDR3 length: 11 amino acids. The V end was cut by 3 bases, the J end by 5 bases, with 7 bases between. Sequenced: whole blood. The J gene is TRBJ2-5, the V gene TRBV29-1; D not resolved. This TCR derives from an adult who was a healthcare worker with PCR-confirmed SARS-CoV-2 infection or an uninfected control (not recorded which). The DNA for the CDR3 is TGCAGCGTTGATGCCGGGGAGACCCAGTACTTC. This translates into CSVDAGETQYF.